The subject of this entry is one TCR beta chain. This sample is part of a study of blood T cell repertoires in COVID-19. Across the study: Acute-phase and convalescent COVID-19 samples originated in the United States, Italy and Spain.

V lost 10 bases and J lost 5, with 24 bases in between. This CDR3 is 16 amino acids long. The V gene's germline CDR1 is MNHEY and CDR2 SMNVEV (reference sequence). In the authors' methods: Estimated nucleated cell counts came from reference gene primer amplification. Libraries were prepared by immunoSEQ multiplex PCR; TCRdb keeps only in-frame clonotypes and omits some of them. V, J and clone size were drawn from that table, and D and trimming were deduced from the DNA. Of about 120,000 clones listed, about four fifths were seen once; the top ten hold 16%. This TCR was recovered from a man between 60 and 75 years old with active or convalescent COVID-19. This rearrangement joins TRBV27 to TRBJ1-5; no definite D call. Sequencing input: peripheral blood. The CDR3 here is CATQRVAEQLDQPQHF. The CDR3 DNA reads as TGTGCCACCCAGAGGGTGGCAGAACAACTTGATCAGCCCCAGCATTTT.